What follows are 5 T cell receptor beta chains derived from one specimen sequenced in a study of blood T cell repertoires in COVID-19. Sequenced by immunoSEQ multiplex PCR; TCRdb stores in-frame clones only, minus some. This sample has around 80,000 clones, with roughly four fifths found just once. Sequencing input: peripheral blood. These receptors were obtained from a human donor in a cohort sampled during active COVID-19.

V gene TRBV6-5 combines with J gene TRBJ1-4; 11 bases align to TRBD1. V gave up 5 bases and J gave up 8 bases; unmatched junction bases: 4. The CDR3 sequence is 14 residues long. Germline V gives CDR1 MNHEY, CDR2 SVGAGI. CDR3 amino acids: CASSRDRGLEKLFF. The CDR3 coding sequence is TGTGCCAGCAGTCGGGACAGGGGGTTGGAAAAACTGTTTTTT.

The chain links TRBV18 to TRBJ2-2; possible D gene TRBD1, 5 bases. The CDR3 has 14 residues. Germline-derived CDR1 and CDR2 are KGHSH and LQKENI. V shed 1 base and J shed 3 bases, with 6 bases lying between them. The CDR3 nucleotides read TGTGCCAGCTCACCACGACAGCACACCGGGGAGCTGTTTTTT. Its translation: CASSPRQHTGELFF. The full variable domain, its missing parts supplied by reference TRBV18 and TRBJ2-2, is NAGVMQNPRHLVRRRGQEARLRCSPMKGHSHVYWYRQLPEEGLKFMVYLQKENIIDESGMPKERFSAEFPKEGPSILRIQQVVRGDSAAYFCASSPRQHTGELFFGEGSRLTVL.

The chain carries TRBV27 and TRBJ1-4; D perhaps matches TRBD1 (5 bases). Between the trimmed V and J ends, which lost 6 bases and 7 bases, there was a span of 21 bases. In germline, CDR1 is MNHEY, CDR2 SMNVEV (reference sequence). The CDR3 runs 16 residues. The CDR3 loop is CASRQTLVGGGEKLFF. The CDR3 region has the DNA TGTGCCAGCAGACAAACCCTCGTGGGGGGGGGTGAAAAACTGTTTTTT.

This clone was observed once. The chain recombines TRBV12-3 or TRBV12-4 with TRBJ2-5; the D is unclear. The CDR3 is 13 amino acids. V lost 6 bases and J lost 7, with 15 bases in between. The CDR3 reads CASRAGSVGTQYF. The CDR3 nucleotides are TGTGCCAGCAGGGCCGGGTCAGTGGGGACCCAGTACTTC.

This rearrangement joins TRBV7-3 to TRBJ2-3; TRBD1 agrees at 8 bases. The CDR3 is made up of 16 amino acids. CDR1 and CDR2 (germline): SGHTA, FQGTGA. V trimming: 1 base; J trimming: 5 bases; junction bases outside the gene matches: 8. The CDR3 loop is CASSLSQGAGEDTQYF. CDR3 DNA: TGTGCCAGCAGCTTAAGTCAGGGGGCGGGTGAAGATACGCAGTATTTT.